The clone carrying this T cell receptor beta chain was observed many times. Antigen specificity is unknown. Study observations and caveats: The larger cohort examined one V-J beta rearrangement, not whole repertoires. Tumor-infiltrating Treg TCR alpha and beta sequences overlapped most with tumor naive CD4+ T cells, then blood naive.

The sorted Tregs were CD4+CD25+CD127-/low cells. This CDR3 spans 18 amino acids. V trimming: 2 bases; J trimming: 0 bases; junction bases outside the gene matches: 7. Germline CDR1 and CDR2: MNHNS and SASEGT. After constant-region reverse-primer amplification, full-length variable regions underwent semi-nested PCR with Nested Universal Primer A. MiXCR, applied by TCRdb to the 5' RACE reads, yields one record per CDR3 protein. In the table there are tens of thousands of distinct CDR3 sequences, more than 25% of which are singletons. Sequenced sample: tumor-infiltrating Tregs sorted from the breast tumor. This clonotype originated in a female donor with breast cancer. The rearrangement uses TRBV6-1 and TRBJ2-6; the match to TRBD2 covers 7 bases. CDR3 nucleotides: TGTGCCAGCAGTGAATTGTTAGGGAGGGGCTCTGGGGCCAACGTCCTGACTTTC. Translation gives CASSELLGRGSGANVLTF.